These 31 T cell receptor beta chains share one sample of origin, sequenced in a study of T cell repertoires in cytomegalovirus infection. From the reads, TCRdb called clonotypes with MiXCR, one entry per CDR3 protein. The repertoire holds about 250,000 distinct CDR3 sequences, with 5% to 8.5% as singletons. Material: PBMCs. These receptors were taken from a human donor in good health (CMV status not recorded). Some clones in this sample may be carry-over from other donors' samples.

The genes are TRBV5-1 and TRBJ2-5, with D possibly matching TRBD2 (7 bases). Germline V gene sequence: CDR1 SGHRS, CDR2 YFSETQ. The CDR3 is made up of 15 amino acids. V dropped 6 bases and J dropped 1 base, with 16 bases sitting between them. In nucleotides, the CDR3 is TGCGCCAGCATGGCAATGGGGGGGGCCCAAGAGACCCAGTACTTC. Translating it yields CASMAMGGAQETQYF.

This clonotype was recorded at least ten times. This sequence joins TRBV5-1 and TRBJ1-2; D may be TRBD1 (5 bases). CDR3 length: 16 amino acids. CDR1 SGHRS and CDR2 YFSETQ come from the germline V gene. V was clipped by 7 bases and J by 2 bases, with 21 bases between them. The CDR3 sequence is CASGQGTAVTNYGYTF. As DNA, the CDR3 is TGCGCCAGCGGCCAAGGGACCGCTGTAACCAACTATGGCTACACCTTC.

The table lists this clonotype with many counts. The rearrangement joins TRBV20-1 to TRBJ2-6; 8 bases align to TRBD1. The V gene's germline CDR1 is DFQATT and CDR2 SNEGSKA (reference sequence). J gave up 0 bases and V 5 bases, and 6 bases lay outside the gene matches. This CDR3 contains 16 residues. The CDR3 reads CSARDRTLSGANVLTF. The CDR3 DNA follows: TGCAGTGCTCGGGACAGGACCCTCTCTGGGGCCAACGTCCTGACTTTC.

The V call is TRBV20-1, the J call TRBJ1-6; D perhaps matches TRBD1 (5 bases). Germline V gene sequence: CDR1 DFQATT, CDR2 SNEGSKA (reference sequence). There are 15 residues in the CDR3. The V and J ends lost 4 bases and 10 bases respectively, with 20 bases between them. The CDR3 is CSAKWDEVSGSPLHF. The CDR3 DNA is TGCAGTGCTAAGTGGGACGAAGTTTCAGGGTCACCCCTCCACTTT.

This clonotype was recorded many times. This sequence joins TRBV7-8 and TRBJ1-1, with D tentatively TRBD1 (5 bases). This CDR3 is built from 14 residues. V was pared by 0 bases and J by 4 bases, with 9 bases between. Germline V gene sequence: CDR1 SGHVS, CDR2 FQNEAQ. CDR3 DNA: TGTGCCAGCAGCTTAGCAGGGGCAGTCACTGAAGCTTTCTTT. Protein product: CASSLAGAVTEAFF.

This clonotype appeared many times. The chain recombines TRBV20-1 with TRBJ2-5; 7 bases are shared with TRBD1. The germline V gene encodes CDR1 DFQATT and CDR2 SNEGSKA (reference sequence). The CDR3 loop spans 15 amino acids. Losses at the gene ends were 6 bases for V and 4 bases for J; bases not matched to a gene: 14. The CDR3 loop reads CSARRGQPLGETQYF. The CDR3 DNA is TGCAGTGCCCGCCGGGGACAGCCCTTGGGAGAGACCCAGTACTTC.

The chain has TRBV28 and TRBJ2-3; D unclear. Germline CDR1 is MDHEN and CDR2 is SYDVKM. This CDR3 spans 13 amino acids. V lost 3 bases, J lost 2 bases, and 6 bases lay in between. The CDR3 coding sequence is TGTGCCAGCAGTTTTCCCCACACAGATACGCAGTATTTT. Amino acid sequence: CASSFPHTDTQYF.

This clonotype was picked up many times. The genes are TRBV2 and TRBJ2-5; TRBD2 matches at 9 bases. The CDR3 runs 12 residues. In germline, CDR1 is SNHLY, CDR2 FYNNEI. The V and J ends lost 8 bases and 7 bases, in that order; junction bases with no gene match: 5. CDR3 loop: CASETRGGTQYF. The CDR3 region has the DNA TGTGCCAGCGAGACGCGGGGGGGGACCCAGTACTTC.

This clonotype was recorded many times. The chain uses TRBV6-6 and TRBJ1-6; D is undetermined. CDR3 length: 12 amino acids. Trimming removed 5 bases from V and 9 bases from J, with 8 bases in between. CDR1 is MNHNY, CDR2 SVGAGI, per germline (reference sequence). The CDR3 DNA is TGTGCCAGCAGTGTGCTTGGTTCACCCCTCCACTTT. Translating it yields CASSVLGSPLHF.

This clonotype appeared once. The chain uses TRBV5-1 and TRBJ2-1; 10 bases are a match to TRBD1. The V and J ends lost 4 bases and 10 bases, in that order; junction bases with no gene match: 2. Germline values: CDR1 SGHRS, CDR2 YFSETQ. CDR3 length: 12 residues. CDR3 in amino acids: CASSPDRGEQFF. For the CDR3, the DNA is TGCGCCAGCAGCCCGGACAGGGGGGAGCAGTTCTTC. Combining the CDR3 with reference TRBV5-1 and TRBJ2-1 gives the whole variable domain KAGVTQTPRYLIKTRGQQVTLSCSPISGHRSVSWYQQTPGQGLQFLFEYFSETQRNKGNFPGRFSGRQFSNSRSEMNVSTLELGDSALYLCASSPDRGEQFFGPGTRLTVL.

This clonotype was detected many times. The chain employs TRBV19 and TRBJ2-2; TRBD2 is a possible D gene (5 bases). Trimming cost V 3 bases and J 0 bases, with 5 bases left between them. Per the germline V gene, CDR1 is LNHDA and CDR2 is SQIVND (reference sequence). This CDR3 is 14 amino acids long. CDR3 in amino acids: CASSIGTNTGELFF. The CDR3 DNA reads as TGTGCCAGTAGTATCGGGACGAACACCGGGGAGCTGTTTTTT.

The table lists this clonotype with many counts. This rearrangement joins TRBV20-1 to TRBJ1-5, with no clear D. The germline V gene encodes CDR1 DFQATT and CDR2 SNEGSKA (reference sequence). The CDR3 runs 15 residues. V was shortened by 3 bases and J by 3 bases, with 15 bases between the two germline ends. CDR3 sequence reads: CSASPLDGYNQPQHF. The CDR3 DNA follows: TGCAGTGCTAGTCCCCTTGACGGATACAATCAGCCCCAGCATTTT.

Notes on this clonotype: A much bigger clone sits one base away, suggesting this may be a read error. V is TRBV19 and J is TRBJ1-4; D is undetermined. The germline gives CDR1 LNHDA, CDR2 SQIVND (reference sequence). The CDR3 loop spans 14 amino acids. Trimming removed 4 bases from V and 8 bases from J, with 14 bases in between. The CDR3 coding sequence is TGTGCCAGTAGTACCGACTGGTTGGTGGAAAAACTGTTTTTT. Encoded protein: CASSTDWLVEKLFF.

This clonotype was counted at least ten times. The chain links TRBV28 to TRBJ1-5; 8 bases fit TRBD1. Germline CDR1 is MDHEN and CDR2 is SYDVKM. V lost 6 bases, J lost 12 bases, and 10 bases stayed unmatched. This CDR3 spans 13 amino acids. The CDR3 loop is CASSLVTGVNQHF. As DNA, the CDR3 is TGTGCCAGCAGCCTAGTGACAGGGGTCAACCAGCATTTT.

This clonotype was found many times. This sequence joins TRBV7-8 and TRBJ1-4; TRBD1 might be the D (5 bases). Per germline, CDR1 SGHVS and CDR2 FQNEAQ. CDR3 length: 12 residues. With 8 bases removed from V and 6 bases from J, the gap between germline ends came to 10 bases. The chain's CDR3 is CASVGDHEKLFF. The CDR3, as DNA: TGTGCCAGCGTGGGGGACCATGAAAAACTGTTTTTT.

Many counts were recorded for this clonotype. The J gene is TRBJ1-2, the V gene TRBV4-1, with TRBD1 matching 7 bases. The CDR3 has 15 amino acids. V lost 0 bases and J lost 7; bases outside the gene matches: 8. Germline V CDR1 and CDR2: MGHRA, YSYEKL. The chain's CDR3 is CASSQEGGDSVGYTF. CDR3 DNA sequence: TGCGCCAGCAGCCAAGAAGGGGGCGATTCAGTTGGCTACACCTTC.

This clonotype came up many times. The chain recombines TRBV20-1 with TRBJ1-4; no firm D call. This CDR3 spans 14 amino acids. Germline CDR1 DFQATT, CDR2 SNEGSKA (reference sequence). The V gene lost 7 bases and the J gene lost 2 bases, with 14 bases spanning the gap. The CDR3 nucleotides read TGCAGTGTGCAGCCAGGATCGACTAATGAAAAACTGTTTTTT. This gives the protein CSVQPGSTNEKLFF.

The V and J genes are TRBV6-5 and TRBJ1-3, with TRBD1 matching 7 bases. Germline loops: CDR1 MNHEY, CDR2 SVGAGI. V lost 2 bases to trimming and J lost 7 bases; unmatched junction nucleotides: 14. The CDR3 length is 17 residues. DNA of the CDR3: TGTGCCAGCAGTTACGCCGACCCGACAGGGCCACTGAACACCATATATTTT. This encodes CASSYADPTGPLNTIYF.

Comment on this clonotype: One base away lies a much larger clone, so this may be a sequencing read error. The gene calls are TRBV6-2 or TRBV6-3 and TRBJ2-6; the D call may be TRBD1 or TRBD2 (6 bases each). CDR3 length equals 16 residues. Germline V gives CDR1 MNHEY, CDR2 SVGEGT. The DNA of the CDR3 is TGTGCCAGCAGTTGGAGACCCGGTCCGGGGGCCGACGTCCTGACTTTC. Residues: CASSWRPGPGADVLTF.

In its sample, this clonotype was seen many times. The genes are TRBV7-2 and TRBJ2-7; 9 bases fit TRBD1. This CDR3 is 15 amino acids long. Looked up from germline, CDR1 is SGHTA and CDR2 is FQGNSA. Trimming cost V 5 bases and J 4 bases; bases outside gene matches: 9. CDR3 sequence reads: CASSRTGTGIYEQYF. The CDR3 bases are TGTGCCAGCAGCCGGACCGGGACAGGGATTTACGAGCAGTACTTC.

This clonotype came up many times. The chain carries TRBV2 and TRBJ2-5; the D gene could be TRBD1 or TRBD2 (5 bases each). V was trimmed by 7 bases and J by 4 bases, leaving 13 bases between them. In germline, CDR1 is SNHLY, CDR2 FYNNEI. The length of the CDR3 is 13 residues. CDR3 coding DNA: TGTGCCAGCAAGGGGCAGGGAGTAGAGACCCAGTACTTC. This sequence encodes CASKGQGVETQYF.

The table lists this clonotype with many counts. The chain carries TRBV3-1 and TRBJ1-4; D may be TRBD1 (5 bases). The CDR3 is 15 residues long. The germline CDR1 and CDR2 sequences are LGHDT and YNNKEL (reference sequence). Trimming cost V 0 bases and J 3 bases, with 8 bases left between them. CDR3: CASSQEQGPNEKLFF. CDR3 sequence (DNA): TGTGCCAGCAGCCAAGAGCAGGGACCTAATGAAAAACTGTTTTTT.

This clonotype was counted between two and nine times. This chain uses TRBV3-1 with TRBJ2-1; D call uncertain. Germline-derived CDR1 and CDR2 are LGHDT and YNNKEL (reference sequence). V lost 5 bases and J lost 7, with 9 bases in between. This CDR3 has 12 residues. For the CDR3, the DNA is TGTGCCAGCAGCTACCTTAGGAATGAGCAGTTCTTC. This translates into CASSYLRNEQFF.

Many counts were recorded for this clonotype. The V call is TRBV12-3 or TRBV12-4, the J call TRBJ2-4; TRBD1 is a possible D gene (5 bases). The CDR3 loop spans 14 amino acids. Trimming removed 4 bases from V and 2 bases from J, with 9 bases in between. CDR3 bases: TGTGCCAGCAGTTGGGGCCGGTCCAAAAACATTCAGTACTTC. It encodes CASSWGRSKNIQYF.

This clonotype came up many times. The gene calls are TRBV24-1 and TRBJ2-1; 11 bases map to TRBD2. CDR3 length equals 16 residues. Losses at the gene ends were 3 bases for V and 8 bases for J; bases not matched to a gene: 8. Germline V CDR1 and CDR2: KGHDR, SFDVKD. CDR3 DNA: TGTGCCACCAGTGATCCGACTAGCGGGGCCGGGGATGAGCAGTTCTTC. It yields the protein CATSDPTSGAGDEQFF.

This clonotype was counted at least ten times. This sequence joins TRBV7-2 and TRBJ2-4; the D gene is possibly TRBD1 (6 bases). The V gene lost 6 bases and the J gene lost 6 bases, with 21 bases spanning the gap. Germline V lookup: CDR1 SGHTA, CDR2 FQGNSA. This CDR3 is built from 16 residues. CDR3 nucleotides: TGTGCCAGCAGGTTCGACCGGGACACTACCAGAAACATTCAGTACTTC. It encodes CASRFDRDTTRNIQYF.

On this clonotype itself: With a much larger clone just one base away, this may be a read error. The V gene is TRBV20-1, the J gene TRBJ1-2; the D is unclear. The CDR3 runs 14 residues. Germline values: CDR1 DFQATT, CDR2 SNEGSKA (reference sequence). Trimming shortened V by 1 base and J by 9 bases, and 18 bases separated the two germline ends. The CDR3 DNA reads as TGCAGTGCTAGAGTTTCGGCCTCTTCCAATTGCTACACCTTC. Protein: CSARVSASSNCYTF.

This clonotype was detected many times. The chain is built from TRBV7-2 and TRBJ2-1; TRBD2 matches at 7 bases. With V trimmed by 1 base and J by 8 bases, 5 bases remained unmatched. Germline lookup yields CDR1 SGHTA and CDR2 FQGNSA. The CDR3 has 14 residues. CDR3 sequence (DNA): TGTGCCAGCAGCTTAGGGCGGGGGTGGGATGAGCAGTTCTTC. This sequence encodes CASSLGRGWDEQFF. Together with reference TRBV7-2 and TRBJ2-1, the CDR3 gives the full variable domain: GAGVSQSPSNKVTEKGKDVELRCDPISGHTALYWYRQSLGQGLEFLIYFQGNSAPDKSGLPSDRFSAERTGGSVSTLTIQRTQQEDSAVYLCASSLGRGWDEQFFGPGTRLTVL.

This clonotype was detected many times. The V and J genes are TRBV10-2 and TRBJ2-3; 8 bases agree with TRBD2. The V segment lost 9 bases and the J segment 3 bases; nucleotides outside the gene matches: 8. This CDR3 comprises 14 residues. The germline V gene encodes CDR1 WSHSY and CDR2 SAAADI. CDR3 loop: CASSERGRTDTQYF. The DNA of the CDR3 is TGCGCCAGTTCTGAGCGGGGGAGGACAGATACGCAGTATTTT.

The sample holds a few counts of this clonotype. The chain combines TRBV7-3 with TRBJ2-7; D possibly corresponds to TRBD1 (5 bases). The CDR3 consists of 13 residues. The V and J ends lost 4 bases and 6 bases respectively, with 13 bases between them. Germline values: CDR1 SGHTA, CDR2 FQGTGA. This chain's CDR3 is CASSSGHDGEQYF. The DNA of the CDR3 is TGTGCCAGCAGCTCCGGACATGACGGCGAGCAGTACTTC.

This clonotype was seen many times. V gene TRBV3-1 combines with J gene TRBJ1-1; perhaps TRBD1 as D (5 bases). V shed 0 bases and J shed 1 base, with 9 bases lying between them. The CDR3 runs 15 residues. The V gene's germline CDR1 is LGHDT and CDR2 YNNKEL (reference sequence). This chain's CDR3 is CASSQDQGANTEAFF. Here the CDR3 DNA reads TGTGCCAGCAGCCAAGATCAGGGTGCGAACACTGAAGCTTTCTTT. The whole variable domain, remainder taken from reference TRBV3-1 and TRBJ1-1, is DTAVSQTPKYLVTQMGNDKSIKCEQNLGHDTMYWYKQDSKKFLKIMFSYNNKELIINETVPNRFSPKSPDKAHLNLHINSLELGDSAVYFCASSQDQGANTEAFFGQGTRLTVV.